This is a list of T cell receptor beta chains from one sample in a study of regulatory T cells in long-lasting Graves disease. TCRdb independently ran MiXCR on the multiplex PCR reads; one entry per CDR3 protein. The sample holds roughly 400,000 distinct CDR3 sequences, roughly 17% seen once. Another study also made use of these data, one on T cells in Graves' hyperthyroidism and ophthalmopathy.

The sequencing here drew on peripheral blood mononuclear cells (PBMCs), taken at new diagnosis, from a patient treated with antithyroid drugs. These receptors all stem from a woman under 30 with Graves disease. Both conserved end residues are part of each CDR3. A D gene is named only where the DNA matches it firmly. Rows may omit the clone size; those that give it use once, few, many or a size class.

-,few,TRBJ1-2,TRBV2,TGTGCCAGCAGTGAATATGGGATAGGGGATGGCTACACCTTC,CASSEYGIGDGYTF
TRBD2,many,TRBJ2-5,TRBV12-3/TRBV12-4,TGTGCCAGCAGTTCCCTAGCGGGAAGAGAGACCCAGTACTTC,CASSSLAGRETQYF
-,-,TRBJ2-7,TRBV20-1,TGCAGTGCTAGGATAATGGGGTACGAGCAGTACTTC,CSARIMGYEQYF
-,-,TRBJ2-1,TRBV7-9,TGTGCCAGCAGCTCTGATAGAGCTGAGCAGTTCTTC,CASSSDRAEQFF
-,few,TRBJ2-2,TRBV29-1,TGCAGCGTTGATTCACGGGAGATAGGCGGGGAGCTGTTTTTT,CSVDSREIGGELFF
-,-,TRBJ1-2,TRBV12-3/TRBV12-4,TGTGCCACCTCTCGAGGAGAGAACTATGGCTACACCTTC,CATSRGENYGYTF
TRBD2,few,TRBJ2-2,TRBV29-1,TGCAGCGGACTAGCGGCGAACACCGGGGAGCTGTTTTTT,CSGLAANTGELFF
-,-,TRBJ2-5,TRBV20-1,TGCAGTGCTAGGCACTCAGGAAACCAAGAGACCCAGTACTTC,CSARHSGNQETQYF
TRBD2,many,TRBJ2-5,TRBV28,TGTGCCAGCAGGCCGGGAGGACTCATGGAGACCCAGTACTTC,CASRPGGLMETQYF
TRBD1,many,TRBJ2-1,TRBV18,TGTGCCAGCTCACCACGAGGGACAGGGCTCTACAATGAGCAGTTCTTC,CASSPRGTGLYNEQFF
-,-,TRBJ2-2,TRBV27,TGTGCCAGCAGGGATTGGGCGAACGGGGAGCTGTTTTTT,CASRDWANGELFF
TRBD1,-,TRBJ1-2,TRBV20-1,TGCAGTGCTTCTTTACAGGGGACTAACTATGGCTACACCTTC,CSASLQGTNYGYTF
-,-,TRBJ1-1,TRBV7-9,TGTGCCAGCAGCTCGAATGAAGCTTTCTTT,CASSSNEAFF
TRBD2,many,TRBJ2-1,TRBV5-1,TGCGCCAGCAGCCTCAGGACTAGCGTGCACAATGAGCAGTTCTTC,CASSLRTSVHNEQFF
-,few,TRBJ2-7,TRBV19,TGTGCCAGTAGTACGGCCACCTACGAGCAGTACTTC,CASSTATYEQYF
-,-,TRBJ2-7,TRBV6-5,TGTGCCAGCAGTTACACTTCCCATAGCGGAGCCTACGAGCAGTACTTC,CASSYTSHSGAYEQYF
-,many,TRBJ2-5,TRBV28,TGTGCCAGCAGTCCCGCAGGGGCGTACCAAGAGACCCAGTACTTC,CASSPAGAYQETQYF
-,few,TRBJ1-2,TRBV20-1,TGCAGTGCAACAAATCCGGGGCCTACTAACTATGGCTACACCTTC,CSATNPGPTNYGYTF
-,-,TRBJ2-2,TRBV12-3/TRBV12-4,TGTGCCAGCAGTTGGGGAGAACATTGGCTAGGGGAGCTGTTTTTT,CASSWGEHWLGELFF
-,few,TRBJ2-5,TRBV7-2,TGTGCCAGCAGCTTAGAACCCAGCCAAGAGACCCAGTACTTC,CASSLEPSQETQYF